This is a list of T cell receptor beta chains from one sample in a study of neurological immune-mediated disorders. Via MiXCR, TCRdb re-called the 5' RACE reads, giving one row per CDR3 protein. This repertoire shows 65,000 to 75,000 distinct CDR3 sequences, over 5% found once; its top ten account for about 6%. The sequencing input was PBMCs. All receptors derive from a human donor with multiple sclerosis. The donor label of this sample is uncertain. Each CDR3 is given with its conserved first and last residue. The D gene is left open where the match is weak. Where a row states a size, it is once, few, many or the class of an expanded clone; other rows omit it.

CDR3 DNA,CDR3 protein,V gene,D gene,J gene,clone size
TGCAGTGCTAGTGAGCGGGGACAGCCTTTTGAAAAACTGTTTTTT,CSASERGQPFEKLFF,TRBV20-1,TRBD1,TRBJ1-4,many
TGCGCCAGCAGAAGACAGGTGGGGAACGCTGAAGCTTTCTTT,CASRRQVGNAEAFF,TRBV5-1,NA,TRBJ1-1,many
TGTGCCAGCAGCCCCGGACAGGGGACCCAGTACTTC,CASSPGQGTQYF,TRBV7-7,TRBD1,TRBJ2-5,many
TGTGCCAGCAGTTGGGGGCTCCTAGATACGCAGTATTTT,CASSWGLLDTQYF,TRBV7-3,NA,TRBJ2-3,many
TGTGCCAGCAGCTCCTCGATCGCTAACACTGAAGCTTTCTTT,CASSSSIANTEAFF,TRBV7-2,NA,TRBJ1-1,many
TGCGCCAGCAGCTTGGAGGGTCTTTATAATTCACCCCTCCACTTT,CASSLEGLYNSPLHF,TRBV5-1,NA,TRBJ1-6,NA
TGTGCCAGCAGCAACTTTAAAGGTGAAAAACTGTTTTTT,CASSNFKGEKLFF,TRBV18,NA,TRBJ1-4,few
TGTGCCATCAACCAAAGGGGACAGGGATATGGCTACACCTTC,CAINQRGQGYGYTF,TRBV10-3,TRBD1,TRBJ1-2,few
TGTGCCAGCAGTTACAAGATCTCCCGACACTATGGCTACACCTTC,CASSYKISRHYGYTF,TRBV6-5,NA,TRBJ1-2,NA
TGCAGTGCTAGAGATCAGGGGGGTAATTCACCCCTCCACTTT,CSARDQGGNSPLHF,TRBV20-1,TRBD1,TRBJ1-6,many
TGCGCCAGCAGCTCCGGGACAGGGGACGAGCAGTACTTC,CASSSGTGDEQYF,TRBV5-1,TRBD1,TRBJ2-7,many
TGTGCCAGCAATCCCGCCGACAGGACATATGGCTACACCTTC,CASNPADRTYGYTF,TRBV6-5,NA,TRBJ1-2,many
TGCGCCAGCAGCCTGGCCCCGGGCACTGAAGCTTTCTTT,CASSLAPGTEAFF,TRBV5-1,NA,TRBJ1-1,many
TGCGCCAGCAGCTTGGCAGGGAACACTGAAGCTTTCTTT,CASSLAGNTEAFF,TRBV5-1,NA,TRBJ1-1,many
TGTGCCAGCAGCTTAGGAGGGTCTCATACCTACGAGCAGTACTTC,CASSLGGSHTYEQYF,TRBV11-2,NA,TRBJ2-7,many
TGCGCCAGCAGCCCGGGACTAGCGGGGGTCCTTGATGAGCAGTTCTTC,CASSPGLAGVLDEQFF,TRBV5-1,TRBD2,TRBJ2-1,many
TGTGCCAGCAGCTTAAGAGGGCCCCCTAATGAGCAGTTCTTC,CASSLRGPPNEQFF,TRBV27,NA,TRBJ2-1,NA
TGCAGTGCCCGGTTAGGGGGGGGTCAGCCCCAGCATTTT,CSARLGGGQPQHF,TRBV20-1,NA,TRBJ1-5,few
TGTGCCAGCAGCCAAAATTCAGGGGGCACTGAAGCTTTCTTT,CASSQNSGGTEAFF,TRBV14,TRBD1,TRBJ1-1,many
TGTGCCAGTATCCCCGGAGTGGGGGTGGATTCACCCCTCCACTTT,CASIPGVGVDSPLHF,TRBV19,NA,TRBJ1-6,NA
TGTGCCAGCAGGGGGCGGGGCATGAACACTGAAGCTTTCTTT,CASRGRGMNTEAFF,TRBV6-4,NA,TRBJ1-1,NA
TGCGCCAGCAGCCCGACGGACGTTGTCCAAAACATTCAGTACTTC,CASSPTDVVQNIQYF,TRBV5-1,NA,TRBJ2-4,many
TGTGCCAGCAGTGAAGCGCGGGGTAGCAATCAGCCCCAGCATTTT,CASSEARGSNQPQHF,TRBV2,NA,TRBJ1-5,many